Following are 31 T cell receptor beta chains from one sample sequenced in a study of early T cells in non-severe SARS-CoV-2 infection. MiXCR was run by TCRdb on the 5' RACE reads, yielding one entry per CDR3 protein. The table lists about 80,000 distinct CDR3 sequences, 5% of them singletons, with about 7% in the top ten. The source material was whole blood, sampled at baseline. The receptors come from an adult who was a healthcare worker with PCR-confirmed SARS-CoV-2 infection or an uninfected control (not recorded which).

This clonotype was found many times. The chain couples TRBV11-2 to TRBJ1-2; D not certain. Trimming shortened V by 5 bases and J by 6 bases, and 13 bases separated the two germline ends. Germline assignment: CDR1 SGHAT and CDR2 FQNNGV. CDR3 length: 13 amino acids. The CDR3 region has the DNA TGTGCCAGCAGCCCCCCCTCTCCGGATGGCTACACCTTC. Encoded protein: CASSPPSPDGYTF.

The CDR3, as DNA: TGTGCCAGCAGCGTAGAAGCGGGAGGGGGAAACGCAGATACGCAGTATTTT. Its protein product is CASSVEAGGGNADTQYF. The chain combines TRBV9 with TRBJ2-3; 10 bases are a match to TRBD2. V trimming: 0 bases; J trimming: 4 bases; junction bases outside the gene matches: 8. Germline-derived CDR1 and CDR2 are SGDLS and YYNGEE. The CDR3 consists of 17 residues.

The J gene is TRBJ1-4, the V gene TRBV7-2; 11 nucleotides align to TRBD1. Germline V gene data show CDR1 as SGHTA and CDR2 as FQGNSA. The CDR3 consists of 15 residues. V lost 4 bases to trimming and J lost 6 bases; unmatched junction nucleotides: 4. This CDR3 reads CASSYSDRGHEKLFF. CDR3 in DNA: TGTGCCAGCAGCTATTCGGACAGGGGGCATGAAAAACTGTTTTTT.

Ten or more counts support this clonotype. The V gene is TRBV20-1, the J gene TRBJ1-5; 9 nucleotides match TRBD1. CDR3 length: 14 amino acids. Germline trimming cut 5 bases from V and 7 bases from J; bases unmatched to any gene: 9. Germline V gene lookup returns CDR1 DFQATT and CDR2 SNEGSKA (reference sequence). The CDR3 sequence: CSARQGGSSQPQHF. Here the CDR3 DNA reads TGCAGTGCTCGACAGGGGGGTTCGAGCCAGCCCCAGCATTTT.

This clonotype was found a few times. This chain joins TRBV27 and TRBJ2-7; D uncertain. From germline, CDR1 is MNHEY and CDR2 SMNVEV (reference sequence). V was clipped by 3 bases and J by 4 bases, with 16 bases between them. The CDR3 has 15 amino acids. Written as DNA, the CDR3 is TGTGCCAGCAGTTTGAATCCTCCCGCGGAGTACGAGCAGTACTTC. Translating gives CASSLNPPAEYEQYF.

In this sample, this clonotype turned up many times. The CDR3, as DNA: TGCAGTGCTAGTGATACGCAGTATTTT. The encoded protein is CSASDTQYF. The rearrangement uses TRBV20-1 and TRBJ2-3; D remains ambiguous. Germline V gene sequence: CDR1 DFQATT, CDR2 SNEGSKA (reference sequence). The CDR3 runs to 9 residues. The germline V and J ends were trimmed by 3 bases and 6 bases, with 1 base remaining between them.

This clonotype appeared many times. This chain connects TRBV25-1 to TRBJ2-1; 8 nucleotides match TRBD2. The CDR3 runs 16 residues. The V gene end was trimmed by 5 bases and the J gene end by 5 bases; junction bases not matched to a gene: 11. The V gene's germline CDR1 is MGHDK and CDR2 SYGVNS. The CDR3 loop reads CASSFDIAGWDNEQFF. CDR3 DNA sequence: TGTGCCAGCAGTTTCGACATAGCGGGATGGGACAATGAGCAGTTCTTC.

The V call is TRBV10-3, the J call TRBJ2-5, with 10 positions matching TRBD2. Per the germline V gene, CDR1 is ENHRY and CDR2 is SYGVKD. V trimming: 4 bases; J trimming: 5 bases; junction bases outside the gene matches: 10. The CDR3 contains 16 residues. The CDR3 DNA sequence: TGTGCCATCAGTGCCTCTAGCGGGAGTACGGGGGAGACCCAGTACTTC. Translated, it gives CAISASSGSTGETQYF.

This clonotype was detected many times. The rearrangement links TRBV18 to TRBJ2-7; D may match TRBD1 or TRBD2 (5 bases each). The V end lost 0 bases, the J end lost 2 bases, and 14 bases lay between the germline ends. The CDR3 has 16 residues. Germline CDR1 KGHSH, CDR2 LQKENI. In DNA, the CDR3 is TGTGCCAGCTCACCACCGGTTTCTGGGACCACCTACGAGCAGTACTTC. As protein: CASSPPVSGTTYEQYF.

This clonotype was counted many times. This chain uses TRBV10-2 with TRBJ1-1; TRBD1 is a possible D gene (5 bases). V gave up 7 bases and J gave up 0 bases, with 21 bases separating them. There are 17 residues in the CDR3. The germline gives CDR1 WSHSY, CDR2 SAAADI. CDR3 DNA: TGCGCCAGCAACCCCTCCAATACGGGGCGGATGAACACTGAAGCTTTCTTT. It specifies CASNPSNTGRMNTEAFF.

There are a few counts of this clonotype. This chain links TRBV20-1 with TRBJ2-1, with 9 bases that match TRBD2. Trimming took 6 bases from V and 8 from J; bases not matched to a gene: 14. The CDR3 totals 15 residues. Germline-derived CDR1 and CDR2 are DFQATT and SNEGSKA (reference sequence). As DNA, the CDR3 is TGCAGTGCGGACGACTATAGCGGGAGTAACGATGAGCAGTTCTTC. Residues: CSADDYSGSNDEQFF.

J is TRBJ1-2 and V is TRBV27, with a possible D match to TRBD1 (5 bases). V was clipped by 4 bases and J by 6 bases, with 21 bases between them. This CDR3 has 16 amino acids. The germline CDR1 and CDR2 sequences are MNHEY and SMNVEV (reference sequence). The CDR3 nucleotides read TGTGCCAGCAGTTACACAGGAGCCGTCCTGGGGGATGGCTACACCTTC. Translating it yields CASSYTGAVLGDGYTF.

This clonotype was observed a few times. The CDR3 DNA sequence: TGTGCCAGCAGCTTCCTCCGACAGGGCGCAACCTACGAGCAGTACTTC. Translated, it gives CASSFLRQGATYEQYF. J is TRBJ2-7 and V is TRBV13; 7 bases are a match to TRBD1. V shed 3 bases, J shed 2 bases, and the junction held 10 bases outside the gene matches. CDR3 size: 16 residues. CDR1 is PRHDT and CDR2 is FYEKMQ in the germline V gene (reference sequence).

This clonotype occurred many times. The chain couples TRBV5-1 to TRBJ2-7; 8 bases fit TRBD1. This CDR3 has 14 residues. CDR1 and CDR2 (germline): SGHRS, YFSETQ. With 2 bases clipped from V and 2 bases from J, the junction kept 3 bases outside the gene matches. The CDR3 DNA reads TGCGCCAGCAGCTTATGGACAGGGCCCTACGAGCAGTACTTC. This codes for CASSLWTGPYEQYF.

This clonotype was detected a few times. The chain has TRBV7-9 and TRBJ2-3; D remains unclear. V lost 5 bases, J lost 0 bases, and 6 bases lay in between. The germline V gene encodes CDR1 SEHNR and CDR2 FQNEAQ (reference sequence). CDR3 length: 13 residues. In nucleotides, the CDR3 is TGTGCCAGCAGCGCCGACAGCACAGATACGCAGTATTTT. The encoded protein is CASSADSTDTQYF.

This clonotype was observed at least ten times. DNA for the CDR3: TGTGCCAGCAGTTTAACAGGGCCCTATGGCTACACCTTC. It yields the protein CASSLTGPYGYTF. The chain has TRBV12-3 or TRBV12-4 and TRBJ1-2; perhaps TRBD1 as D (6 bases). V was pared by 2 bases and J by 4 bases, with 8 bases between. CDR3 length equals 13 residues.

There are many counts of this clonotype. The chain carries TRBV20-1 and TRBJ2-1; 12 positions agree with TRBD2. Germline CDR1 is DFQATT and CDR2 is SNEGSKA (reference sequence). Trimming took 6 bases from V and 7 from J; bases not matched to a gene: 7. The CDR3 spans 14 residues. The CDR3 loop is CSAASGRGLNEQFF. The CDR3 nucleotides read TGCAGTGCCGCTAGCGGGAGGGGATTAAATGAGCAGTTCTTC.

This clonotype was seen ten or more times. This sequence joins TRBV11-2 and TRBJ1-1, with 8 bases matching TRBD1. The germline CDR1 and CDR2 sequences are SGHAT and FQNNGV. The CDR3 extends over 16 amino acids. The V gene end was trimmed by 2 bases and the J gene end by 3 bases; junction bases not matched to a gene: 8. The CDR3 nucleotides read TGTGCCAGCAGCTTAACTGACAGGGGAGGGGACACTGAAGCTTTCTTT. It is translated as CASSLTDRGGDTEAFF.

The V and J genes are TRBV7-2 and TRBJ1-1; no firm D call. The germline V gene encodes CDR1 SGHTA and CDR2 FQGNSA. The CDR3 contains 13 residues. V shed 4 bases and J shed 0 bases, with 6 bases lying between them. CDR3 in DNA: TGTGCCAGCAGCTCGAGAATGAACACTGAAGCTTTCTTT. The encoded protein is CASSSRMNTEAFF.

This clonotype was observed a handful of times. V usage is TRBV7-2 and J usage is TRBJ2-5; D is uncertain. Germline V gene data show CDR1 as SGHTA and CDR2 as FQGNSA. V was trimmed by 7 bases and J by 5 bases, leaving 14 bases between them. The CDR3 totals 13 residues. The CDR3 bases are TGTGCCAGCACCGATAGCTCTAGGGAGACCCAGTACTTC. Translation gives CASTDSSRETQYF.

The chain recombines TRBV12-3 or TRBV12-4 with TRBJ1-2; 8 bases fit TRBD1. V lost 5 bases to trimming and J lost 1 base; unmatched junction nucleotides: 6. The CDR3 covers 15 residues. The CDR3 reads CASSPRTGLNYGYTF. CDR3 coding DNA: TGTGCCAGCAGTCCACGGACAGGGCTTAACTATGGCTACACCTTC.

This clonotype was counted many times. V is TRBV18 and J is TRBJ1-1; D is ambiguous. With 0 bases removed from V and 1 base from J, the gap between germline ends came to 15 bases. Germline CDR1 and CDR2: KGHSH and LQKENI. The CDR3 loop spans 17 amino acids. The CDR3 here is CASSPPGLNPRNTEAFF. CDR3 DNA: TGTGCCAGCTCACCACCTGGACTTAACCCTCGGAACACTGAAGCTTTCTTT.

This clonotype showed up just a few times. The genes are TRBV4-1 and TRBJ2-5, with 9 bases that match TRBD1. The junction had 4 bases not matched to a gene; V was cut back by 3 bases and J by 5 bases. Per the germline V gene, CDR1 is MGHRA and CDR2 is YSYEKL. There are 14 residues in the CDR3. CDR3 DNA: TGCGCCAGCAGCCATCACAGGGGGCGGGAGACCCAGTACTTC. This sequence encodes CASSHHRGRETQYF.

This clonotype was found a few times. CDR3 sequence: CASSYTSGSAPDTQYF. CDR3 sequence (DNA): TGTGCCAGCAGCTACACTAGCGGGAGTGCCCCAGATACGCAGTATTTT. This chain uses TRBV5-4 with TRBJ2-3; TRBD2 matches 11 bases. CDR3 size: 16 residues. Germline CDR1 SGHNT, CDR2 YYREEE (reference sequence). V was clipped by 3 bases and J by 4 bases; unmatched bases: 7.

This clonotype occurred many times. The chain joins TRBV7-3 to TRBJ2-3; 7 bases fit TRBD1. The CDR3 is 15 residues long. Trimming at V came to 4 bases and at J to 0 bases, leaving 4 bases not matched to a gene. Germline assignment: CDR1 SGHTA and CDR2 FQGTGA. The DNA for the CDR3 is TGTGCCAGCAGCTCAACAGGGGCTAGCACAGATACGCAGTATTTT. Amino acid sequence: CASSSTGASTDTQYF.

This clonotype was counted ten times or more. The V and J genes are TRBV3-1 and TRBJ2-4; 7 bases are shared with TRBD1. Germline CDR1 reads LGHDT; CDR2 reads YNNKEL (reference sequence). The V segment lost 0 bases and the J segment 6 bases; nucleotides outside the gene matches: 2. This CDR3 has 14 residues. The CDR3 is CASSQDGDRNIQYF. The CDR3, as DNA: TGTGCCAGCAGCCAAGACGGGGACAGAAACATTCAGTACTTC.

This sequence joins TRBV10-3 and TRBJ2-3; 15 nucleotides align to TRBD2. The CDR3 loop spans 14 amino acids. J was trimmed by 3 bases and V by 10 bases; bases with no gene match: 2. The germline V gene has CDR1 ENHRY and CDR2 SYGVKD. The CDR3 loop reads CATGTSGRTDTQYF. CDR3 sequence (DNA): TGTGCCACCGGGACTAGCGGGAGGACAGATACGCAGTATTTT.

There are many counts of this clonotype. The J gene is TRBJ1-5, the V gene TRBV7-9, with TRBD1 matching 11 bases. The CDR3 has 16 amino acids. V shed 4 bases, J shed 3 bases, and the junction held 5 bases outside the gene matches. The germline V gene encodes CDR1 SEHNR and CDR2 FQNEAQ (reference sequence). CDR3 DNA sequence: TGTGCCAGCAGCTCATGGGACAGGGGGGTCAATCAGCCCCAGCATTTT. Residues: CASSSWDRGVNQPQHF.

Ten or more counts support this clonotype. The rearrangement uses TRBV20-1 and TRBJ2-7; possible D gene TRBD2, 6 bases. V lost 3 bases and J 3 bases, leaving 9 bases between the germline ends. The CDR3 spans 12 residues. Per the germline V gene, CDR1 is DFQATT and CDR2 is SNEGSKA (reference sequence). DNA for the CDR3: TGCAGTGCTAGTGATAGCGGCTACGAGCAGTACTTC. Its protein product is CSASDSGYEQYF.

This clonotype was seen many times. This rearrangement joins TRBV27 to TRBJ1-2; 7 bases line up with TRBD1. There are 15 residues in the CDR3. The germline V gene encodes CDR1 MNHEY and CDR2 SMNVEV (reference sequence). The ends lost 5 bases at V and 4 bases at J; junction bases unmatched: 10. The CDR3 loop reads CASSPSRTGGYGYTF. As DNA, the CDR3 is TGTGCCAGCAGTCCTAGCAGGACAGGAGGCTATGGCTACACCTTC.

The table lists this clonotype with many counts. The chain couples TRBV7-2 to TRBJ2-1; 13 bases fit TRBD2. The germline CDR1 and CDR2 sequences are SGHTA and FQGNSA. The CDR3 loop spans 17 amino acids. With V trimmed by 5 bases and J by 3 bases, 7 bases remained unmatched. The CDR3 DNA sequence: TGTGCCAGCAGCCCTTCACGGACTAGCGGGAGCTACAATGAGCAGTTCTTC. Translation gives CASSPSRTSGSYNEQFF.